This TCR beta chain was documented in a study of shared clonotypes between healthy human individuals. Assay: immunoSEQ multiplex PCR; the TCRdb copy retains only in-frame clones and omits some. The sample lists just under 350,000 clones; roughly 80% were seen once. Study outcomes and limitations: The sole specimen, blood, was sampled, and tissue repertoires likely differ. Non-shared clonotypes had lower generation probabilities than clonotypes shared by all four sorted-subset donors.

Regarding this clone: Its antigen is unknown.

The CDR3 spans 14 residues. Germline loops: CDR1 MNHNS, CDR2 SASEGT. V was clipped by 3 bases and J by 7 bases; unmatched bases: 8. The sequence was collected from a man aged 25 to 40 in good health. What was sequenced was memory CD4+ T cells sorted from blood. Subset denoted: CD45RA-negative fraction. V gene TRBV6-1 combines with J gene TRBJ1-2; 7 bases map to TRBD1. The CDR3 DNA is TGTGCCAGCAGTGAGACAGGGTGGAGCGCTGGCTACACCTTC. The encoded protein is CASSETGWSAGYTF.